The 8 T cell receptor beta chains in this list originate from one sample, sequenced in a study of human T cells and chemical hapten exposure. The sample's time point: pre-sensitization, week 0. This sample's treatment: therapeutic diphenylcyclopropenone sensitization with weekly scalp DPC. Each CDR3 protein is one row after TCRdb ran MiXCR on the RACE reads. The repertoire consists of a few hundred thousand distinct CDR3 sequences, with about 5% occurring once and the leading ten covering roughly 8.2%. The material sequenced was whole blood, taken in connection with sensitization to the hapten diphenylcyclopropenone (DPC). These receptors were collected from a young woman with alopecia areata. Some clones in this sample may be carry-over from other donors' samples.

This clonotype was recorded a few times. The chain couples TRBV7-2 to TRBJ1-2, with a weak D call TRBD1 (6 bases). CDR1 is SGHTA and CDR2 is FQGNSA in the germline V gene. The CDR3 is 18 residues long. Trimming pared 4 bases from V and 2 bases from J, leaving 23 bases between. Here the CDR3 DNA reads TGTGCCAGCAGCTCCAACGGCCGTGGGGGGGCCGAGAACTATGGCTACACCTTC. This translates into CASSSNGRGGAENYGYTF. The complete variable domain, with remaining parts taken from reference TRBV7-2 and TRBJ1-2, reads GAGVSQSPSNKVTEKGKDVELRCDPISGHTALYWYRQSLGQGLEFLIYFQGNSAPDKSGLPSDRFSAERTGGSVSTLTIQRTQQEDSAVYLCASSSNGRGGAENYGYTFGSGTRLTVV.

This clonotype was seen repeatedly, ten times or more. The chain employs TRBV12-3 or TRBV12-4 and TRBJ2-5, with D perhaps given as TRBD1 or TRBD2 (5 bases each). The length of the CDR3 is 14 residues. V lost 3 bases and J 3 bases, leaving 11 bases between the germline ends. The DNA for the CDR3 is TGTGCCAGCAGTTTGTCCGGGGCAGAAGAGACCCAGTACTTC. Amino acid sequence: CASSLSGAEETQYF.

The genes are TRBV12-3 or TRBV12-4 and TRBJ2-2; 15 nucleotides line up with TRBD2. CDR3 size: 21 residues. With 3 bases clipped from V and 1 base from J, the junction kept 12 bases outside the gene matches. CDR3 loop: CASSLFSRGLAGGLNTGELFF. The CDR3 nucleotides read TGTGCCAGCAGTTTGTTCTCCCGCGGACTAGCGGGGGGGCTGAACACCGGGGAGCTGTTTTTT.

This clonotype was seen more than once but under ten times. This chain joins TRBV18 and TRBJ2-7; tentatively, D is TRBD2 (5 bases). The CDR3 covers 14 residues. Germline CDR1 KGHSH, CDR2 LQKENI. V was shortened by 6 bases and J by 7 bases, with 19 bases between the two germline ends. CDR3 bases: TGTGCCAGCTCCGTGTCCGGGGTTGTCAGGGAGCAGTACTTC. Its protein product is CASSVSGVVREQYF.

The chain is built from TRBV29-1 and TRBJ2-7; D gene unclear. The CDR3 has 14 amino acids. Trimming removed 4 bases from V and 1 base from J, with 14 bases in between. In germline, CDR1 is SQVTM, CDR2 ANQGSEA. CDR3 nucleotides: TGCAGCGTTGGCGTAAGGGCTCTTTCCTACGAGCAGTACTTC. As protein: CSVGVRALSYEQYF.

This chain links TRBV4-1 with TRBJ2-3, with TRBD2 matching 7 bases. V shed 5 bases, J shed 0 bases, and the junction held 8 bases outside the gene matches. The length of the CDR3 is 16 residues. Germline assignment: CDR1 MGHRA and CDR2 YSYEKL. CDR3 loop: CASSVSGVTSTDTQYF. In DNA, the CDR3 is TGCGCCAGCAGCGTGAGCGGGGTAACTAGCACAGATACGCAGTATTTT.

The chain joins TRBV12-3 or TRBV12-4 to TRBJ1-4, with 8 bases lining up with TRBD1. The trim removed 2 bases at V and 4 bases at J, leaving 6 bases unmatched. The CDR3 length is 16 residues. The DNA of the CDR3 is TGTGCCAGCAGTTTACGGGGGACAGGTATTAATGAAAAACTGTTTTTT. Protein: CASSLRGTGINEKLFF.

This clonotype has at least ten counts. This chain joins TRBV11-1 and TRBJ1-5; the D gene is possibly TRBD1 (5 bases). Trimming cost V 6 bases and J 5 bases, with 17 bases left between them. In germline, CDR1 is SGHAT, CDR2 FQDESV (reference sequence). The CDR3 totals 15 residues. CDR3 coding DNA: TGTGCCAGCAGAAGGGGCCAGGCCTGGTATCAGCCCCAGCATTTT. Amino acids: CASRRGQAWYQPQHF. The full variable domain, rest sourced from reference TRBV11-1 and TRBJ1-5, is EAEVAQSPRYKITEKSQAVAFWCDPISGHATLYWYRQILGQGPELLVQFQDESVVDDSQLPKDRFSAERLKGVDSTLKIQPAELGDSAMYLCASRRGQAWYQPQHFGDGTRLSIL.